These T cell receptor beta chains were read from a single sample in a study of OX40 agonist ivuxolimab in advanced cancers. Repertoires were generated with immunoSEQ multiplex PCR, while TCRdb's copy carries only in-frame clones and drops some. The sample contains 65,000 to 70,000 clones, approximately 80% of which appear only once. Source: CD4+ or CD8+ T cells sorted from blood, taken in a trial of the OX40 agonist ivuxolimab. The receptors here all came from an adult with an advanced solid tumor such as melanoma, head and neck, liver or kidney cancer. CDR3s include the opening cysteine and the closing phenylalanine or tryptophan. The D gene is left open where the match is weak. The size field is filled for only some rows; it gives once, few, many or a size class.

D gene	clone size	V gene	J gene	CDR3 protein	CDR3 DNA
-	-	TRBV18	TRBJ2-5	CASSPQGAETQYF	TGTGCCAGCTCACCACAGGGAGCCGAGACCCAGTACTTC
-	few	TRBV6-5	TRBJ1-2	CACRDAANYGYTF	TGTGCCTGCCGGGACGCAGCTAACTATGGCTACACCTTC
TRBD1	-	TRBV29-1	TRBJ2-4	CSVVFGTGARNIQYF	TGCAGCGTTGTCTTCGGGACAGGGGCGAGAAACATTCAGTACTTC
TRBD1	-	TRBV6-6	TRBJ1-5	CASSTRQGTNQPQHF	TGTGCCAGCAGTACCCGACAGGGCACCAATCAGCCCCAGCATTTT
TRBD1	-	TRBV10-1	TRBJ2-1	CASSGGQGAPYNEQFF	TGCGCCAGCAGTGGGGGACAGGGGGCTCCCTACAATGAGCAGTTCTTC
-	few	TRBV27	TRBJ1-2	CASSFARQGVGGYTF	TGTGCCAGCAGTTTCGCGAGACAAGGGGTGGGTGGCTACACCTTC
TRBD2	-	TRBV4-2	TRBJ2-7	CASSQVAAGGHGEQYF	TGTGCCAGCAGCCAAGTTGCCGCGGGGGGGCATGGCGAGCAGTACTTC
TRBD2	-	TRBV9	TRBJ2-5	CASSEGTSGGQETQYF	TGTGCCAGCAGCGAAGGGACTAGCGGGGGACAAGAGACCCAGTACTTC
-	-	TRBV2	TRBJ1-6	CASNQGGDSPLHF	TGTGCCAGCAACCAGGGCGGGGATTCACCCCTCCACTTT
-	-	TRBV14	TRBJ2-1	CASSQVRYNEQFF	TGTGCCAGCAGCCAAGTTAGATACAATGAGCAGTTCTTC
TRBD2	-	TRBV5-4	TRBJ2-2	CASSLNGGRATGELFF	TGTGCCAGCAGCTTGAATGGCGGGAGGGCCACCGGGGAGCTGTTTTTT
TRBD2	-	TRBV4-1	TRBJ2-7	CASSQILAGGPHEQYF	TGCGCCAGCAGCCAAATACTAGCGGGAGGGCCCCACGAGCAGTACTTC
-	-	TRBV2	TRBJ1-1	CASSPGTDVEAFF	TGTGCCAGCAGTCCCGGGACCGACGTGGAAGCTTTCTTT
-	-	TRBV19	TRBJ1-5	CASSIPNQPQHF	TGTGCCAGTAGTATACCGAATCAGCCCCAGCATTTT
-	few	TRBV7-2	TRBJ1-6	CASSLVVGGDSPLHF	TGTGCCAGCAGCTTAGTAGTGGGAGGGGATTCACCCCTCCACTTT
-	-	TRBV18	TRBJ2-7	CASSPGRGYEQYF	TGTGCCAGCTCACCGGGCAGGGGCTACGAGCAGTACTTC
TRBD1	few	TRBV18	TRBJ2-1	CASSPTGGANNEQFF	TGTGCCAGCTCACCGACAGGGGGCGCAAATAATGAGCAGTTCTTC
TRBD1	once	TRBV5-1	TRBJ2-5	CASGTETGGSETQYF	TGCGCCAGCGGCACTGAGACAGGGGGCTCAGAGACCCAGTACTTC
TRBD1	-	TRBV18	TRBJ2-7	CASSPGQGESYEQYF	TGTGCCAGCTCACCAGGGCAGGGGGAGTCCTACGAGCAGTACTTC
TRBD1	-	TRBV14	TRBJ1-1	CASSQGGWGTGLEAFF	TGTGCCAGCAGCCAAGGTGGATGGGGGACAGGGCTTGAAGCTTTCTTT
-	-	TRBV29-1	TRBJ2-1	CSVTDTYHSYNEQFF	TGCAGCGTAACGGACACCTACCACTCCTACAATGAGCAGTTCTTC
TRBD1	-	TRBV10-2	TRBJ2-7	CASSSTGDNEQYF	TGCGCCAGCAGTTCCACAGGGGATAACGAGCAGTACTTC
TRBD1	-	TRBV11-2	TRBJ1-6	CASSSTGTVGSPLHF	TGTGCCAGCAGCTCGACCGGGACAGTTGGTTCACCCCTCCACTTT
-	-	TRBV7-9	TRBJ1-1	CASSLDAGGYAFF	TGTGCCAGCAGCTTAGACGCCGGGGGGTATGCTTTCTTT
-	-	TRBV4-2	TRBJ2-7	CASSQETRYEQYF	TGTGCCAGCAGCCAAGAGACCCGCTACGAGCAGTACTTC
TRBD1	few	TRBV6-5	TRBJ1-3	CASSSGTAGNTIYF	TGTGCCAGCAGTTCCGGGACAGCTGGAAACACCATATATTTT
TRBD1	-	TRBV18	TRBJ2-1	CASSRQGAKEGDEQFF	TGTGCCAGCTCACGACAGGGGGCTAAAGAGGGCGATGAGCAGTTCTTC
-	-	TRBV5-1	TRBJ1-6	CASSNMQSSPLHF	TGCGCCAGCAGTAACATGCAAAGTTCACCCCTCCACTTT
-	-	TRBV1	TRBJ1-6	CTSSPPRSSPLHF	TGCACCAGCAGCCCCCCCCGTAGTTCACCCCTCCACTTT
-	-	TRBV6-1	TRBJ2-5	CASSGQVTKETQYF	TGTGCCAGCAGTGGACAGGTAACGAAAGAGACCCAGTACTTC
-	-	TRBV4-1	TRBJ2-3	CASSLSRPLGTDTQYF	TGCGCCAGCAGCCTGTCGCGGCCGCTAGGCACAGATACGCAGTATTTT
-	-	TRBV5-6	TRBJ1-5	CASSLGGGANNQPQHF	TGTGCCAGCAGCTTGGGCGGGGGCGCGAACAATCAGCCCCAGCATTTT
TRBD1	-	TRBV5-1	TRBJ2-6	CASSSQQGASGFSGANVLTF	TGCGCCAGCAGCTCCCAACAGGGGGCATCTGGCTTCTCTGGGGCCAACGTCCTGACTTTC
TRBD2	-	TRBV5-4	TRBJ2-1	CASSSGGSRNEQFF	TGTGCCAGCAGCTCTGGCGGGAGCAGGAATGAGCAGTTCTTC
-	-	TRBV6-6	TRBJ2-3	CASSLLTTNTQYF	TGTGCCAGCAGTTTATTGACTACCAATACGCAGTATTTT
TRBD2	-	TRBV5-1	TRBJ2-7	CASSFSGSGYEQYF	TGCGCCAGCAGCTTTAGCGGGAGCGGTTACGAGCAGTACTTC
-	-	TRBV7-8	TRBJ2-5	CASSFRGRYQETQYF	TGTGCCAGCAGCTTTCGAGGGAGATACCAAGAGACCCAGTACTTC
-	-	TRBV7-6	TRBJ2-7	CASSLGVDEQYF	TGTGCCAGCAGCTTAGGGGTCGACGAGCAGTACTTC
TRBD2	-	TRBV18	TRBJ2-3	CASSPPGLAGTDTQYF	TGTGCCAGCTCGCCTCCGGGACTAGCGGGAACGGATACGCAGTATTTT
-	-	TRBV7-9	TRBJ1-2	CASSEQNYGYTF	TGTGCCAGCAGCGAGCAGAACTATGGCTACACCTTC
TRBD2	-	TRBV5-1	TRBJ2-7	CASSSRELAGVYEQYF	TGCGCCAGCAGCTCAAGGGAACTAGCGGGAGTTTACGAGCAGTACTTC
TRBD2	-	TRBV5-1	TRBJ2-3	CASSLTAGGPDTQYF	TGCGCCAGCAGCCTGACAGCGGGAGGGCCGGATACGCAGTATTTT
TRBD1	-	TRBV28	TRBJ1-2	CASNFHGDRQGLGYTF	TGTGCCAGCAACTTCCATGGGGACCGACAGGGGCTCGGCTACACCTTC
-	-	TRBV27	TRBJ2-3	CASSRGGGGSDTQYF	TGTGCCAGCAGTCGGGGTGGGGGCGGGTCAGATACGCAGTATTTT
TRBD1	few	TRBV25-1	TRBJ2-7	CASSDPRQGTYEQYF	TGTGCCAGCAGTGACCCTCGACAGGGAACCTACGAGCAGTACTTC
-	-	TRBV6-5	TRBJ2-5	CASSYGDRQYF	TGTGCCAGCAGTTACGGGGACCGCCAGTACTTC
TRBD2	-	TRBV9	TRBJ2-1	CASSPKDWTSGKKAYNEQFF	TGTGCCAGCAGCCCTAAGGACTGGACTAGCGGGAAAAAGGCTTACAATGAGCAGTTCTTC
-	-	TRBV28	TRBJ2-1	CASSPPDGLGEQFF	TGTGCCAGCAGCCCTCCGGACGGGCTCGGTGAGCAGTTCTTC
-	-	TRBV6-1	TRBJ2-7	CASSVSPLTYEQYF	TGTGCCAGCAGTGTGAGTCCCCTAACCTACGAGCAGTACTTC
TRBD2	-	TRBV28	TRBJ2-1	CASSSPLGTSGRNEQFF	TGTGCCAGCAGTTCCCCCCTCGGGACTAGCGGGAGGAATGAGCAGTTCTTC
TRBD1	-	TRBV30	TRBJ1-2	CAWNLQGLTGGYTF	TGTGCCTGGAATTTACAGGGGCTCACTGGAGGCTACACCTTC
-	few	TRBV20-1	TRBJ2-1	CSAGGNNEQFF	TGCAGTGCTGGGGGGAACAATGAGCAGTTCTTC
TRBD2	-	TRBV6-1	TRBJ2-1	CASSAGLAGSHNEQFF	TGTGCCAGCAGTGCAGGACTAGCGGGCTCTCACAATGAGCAGTTCTTC
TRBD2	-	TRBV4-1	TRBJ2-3	CASSRRPGLAGVDTQYF	TGCGCCAGCAGCCGCAGACCCGGACTAGCGGGAGTGGATACGCAGTATTTT
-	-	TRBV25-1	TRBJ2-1	CATTWGTSTYNEQFF	TGTGCCACCACTTGGGGGACTTCCACATACAATGAGCAGTTCTTC
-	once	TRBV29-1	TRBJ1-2	CSARTAYYGYTF	TGCAGCGCCAGGACAGCGTACTATGGCTACACCTTC
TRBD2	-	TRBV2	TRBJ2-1	CASSERSGGQGEQFF	TGTGCCAGCAGTGAAAGGAGCGGGGGGCAGGGTGAGCAGTTCTTC
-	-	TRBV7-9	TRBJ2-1	CASRTISGSSYNEQFF	TGTGCCAGCAGGACCATTTCCGGGAGCTCCTACAATGAGCAGTTCTTC
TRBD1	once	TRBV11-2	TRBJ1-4	CASRETGRGKKLFF	TGTGCCAGCAGGGAGACAGGGAGAGGAAAAAAACTGTTTTTT
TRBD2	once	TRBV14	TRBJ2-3	CASRPSGTITDTQYF	TGTGCCAGCAGACCTTCCGGGACTATCACAGATACGCAGTATTTT